This T cell receptor beta chain was captured in a study of blood T cell repertoires in COVID-19. Study-level background: PBMCs, B-cell-depleted T cells, or T cells provided the cDNA or gDNA that made up the material.

Participants were aged about 18 to 95 years, lived in about two dozen US areas, and enrolled virtually. Measured with immunoSEQ multiplex PCR; TCRdb has only the in-frame clones, and not every one. The sample lists fewer than 350,000 clones, 70% to 90% occurring once. The CDR3 loop spans 15 amino acids. Germline V gives CDR1 SGHTA, CDR2 FQGTGA. V was pared by 5 bases and J by 6 bases, with 5 bases of the junction left unmatched. The sequence derives from a woman between 35 and 50 years old who had recovered from COVID-19. The sample taken for sequencing was PBMCs or T cells enriched from blood (not recorded which). The V and J genes are TRBV7-3 and TRBJ2-7; 15 bases line up with TRBD2. The CDR3 DNA reads TGTGCCAGCAGCCCCCAGGGACTAGCGGGAGGCGAGCAGTACTTC. It translates to CASSPQGLAGGEQYF.